A single sample gave rise to the 4 T cell receptor gamma chains below, sequenced in a study of gamma delta lymphoproliferative disorders and STAT genes. Genomic DNA from isolated PBMCs served as the sequencing template. TCRdb reprocessed the multiplex PCR reads using CATT. The sample consists of over 4,000 gamma-chain clones, approximately 7.9% of them appearing once. Sequenced: blood. Source of these receptors: a human donor in good health.

This clone has at least ten counts. The chain has TRGV10 and TRGJ1 or TRGJ2. No J segment appears in TCRdb, so it was assigned here by matching the sequence to germline. TRGV10 is noted as an ORF with a role that remains uncertain. V lost 8 bases, J lost 3 bases, and 20 bases stayed unmatched. The CDR3 consists of 17 residues. The CDR3 here is CAAWDYPGLSVYYKKLF. The CDR3 DNA reads TGTGCTGCGTGGGATTATCCCGGCCTGTCTGTTTATTATAAGAAACTCTTT.

This clone is judged medium-sized (0.01 to 0.1%). The rearrangement joins TRGV3 to TRGJ1 or TRGJ2. No J gene was available from TCRdb, and it was assigned here by a germline match of the DNA. V trimming: 1 base; J trimming: 5 bases; junction bases outside the gene matches: 2. This CDR3 comprises 12 residues. From germline, CDR1 is VTNTFY and CDR2 YDVSTARD (reference sequence). Written as DNA, the CDR3 is TGTGCCACCTGGGACAGTGATTATAAGAAACTCTTT. Its translation: CATWDSDYKKLF.

This clone is deemed medium-sized (0.01 to 0.1%). In the same sample, other DNA sequences code for this CDR3. The genes are TRGV8 and TRGJ1 or TRGJ2. Assignment of the J gene here rests on matching the DNA to germline, because TCRdb gives none. Unmatched junction bases numbered 9, after V lost 7 bases and J lost 9 bases. The CDR3 is made up of 11 amino acids. The germline gives CDR1 VENAVY, CDR2 YDSYNSRV. The CDR3 region is CATCLNLKKLF. As DNA, the CDR3 is TGTGCCACCTGCCTGAACCTTAAGAAACTCTTT.

By sample share, this clone is medium-sized. CDR3 nucleotide sequence: TGTGCCACCTGGGCCCCTACAATTTATTATAAGAAACTCTTT. The encoded protein is CATWAPTIYYKKLF. The rearrangement links TRGV4 to TRGJ1 or TRGJ2. TCRdb lists no J gene, so it was determined here by aligning the DNA to germline. J was trimmed by 3 bases and V by 5 bases; bases with no gene match: 10. Germline V gene sequence: CDR1 EGSTGY, CDR2 YDSYTSSV. The CDR3 is 14 residues long.